The present entry profiles one TCR beta chain with its context. No antigen is known for it. No much larger clone exists at a distance of one base, and base qualities are not known. These data belong to a study of memory CD4+ T cells and cytomegalovirus serostatus (dated by TCRdb to the late 2010s). In the study overall: The cohort comprised 35 or so healthy Belgian adults, 9 CMV seropositive and 24 CMV seronegative. CD4+ memory TCRbeta repertoires of a Belgian cohort with known cytomegalovirus serostatus were sequenced in order to replicate a published TCR-based CMV serostatus classifier.

Broad study findings and their caveats: Results were interpreted as suggesting that the CMV-associated TCR signature is largely present in the CD4+ memory repertoire. Only CD4+CD45RO+ memory cells were sequenced, in contrast to the original study, in which naive and memory CD4+ and CD8+ populations were covered. A median bootstrapped AUC of approximately 0.95 with a 95% CI of 0.76-1.00 was achieved on the Belgian cohort by the original-framework classifier. For CMV serostatus prediction, a median bootstrapped AUC of roughly 0.94 was reached with the original framework, and a median bootstrapped AUC of around 0.9 was reached with a US-trained random forest. Of about 180 previously reported CMV-associated TCRbeta sequences, about 72 appeared in the CD4+ memory repertoires, each in one to five individuals.

A FACSAria II was used to sort memory CD4+ T cells, defined as single viable CD3+CD4+CD8-CD45RO+ cells. To determine CMV serostatus, a Roche Elecsys assay was used that detects serum IgG against CMV pp150, pp28, p38 and p52. After thawing, total CD4+ T cells were enriched by positive selection with CD4 magnetic microbeads. The samples came from a different study that was designed specifically to examine the CD4+ T cell memory repertoire. Peripheral blood mononuclear cells were isolated and cryopreserved according to standard operating procedures, and serum was kept at -80 degrees C. CD3-PerCP (BW264/56), CD4-APC (RPA-T4), CD45RO-PE (UCHT1) and CD8-Pacific Orange (3B5) antibodies were used for staining, and non-viable cells were excluded with Sytox blue. The Quick-DNA Microprep Kit was used to extract genomic DNA from the sorted cells. Amplification of TCRbeta DNA was done with the immunoSEQ hsTCRbeta kit, following the protocol from the manufacturer. An Illumina MiSeq instrument was used to sequence the TCRbeta libraries. Turning to the authors' computational methods: Removing out-of-frame sequences left 2,204,828 distinct TCRbeta sequences, an average of about 70,000 per individual. Each individual was scored using the number of some 160 previously reported CMV-associated TCRbeta sequences that the individual carried and the total number of productive distinct TCRbeta sequences. A beta-binomial model was reimplemented in Python, and random forests from scikit-learn, run with default parameters, were trained on data from the US cohort. Classifier performance on the Belgian cohort was summarized as median AUC with percentile confidence intervals calculated over 10,000 bootstrap iterations. TCRdb limited this immuneACCESS table to in-frame rearrangements with V and J called. A share of clones is missing; checked studies link under half to unresolved V genes, and the rest is unexplained. The DNA gave D and trimming, while V, J and clone size come from that table. The sample yields fewer than 35,000 clones; approximately 80% were counted once. Less than 1.3% of the sample belongs to the ten largest clones.

V is reduced by 7 bases and J by 4 bases, leaving a spacing of 13 bases between them. Including the terminal cysteine and phenylalanine, the CDR3 comprises 14 residues. The read is trimmed to its CDR3 DNA, 42 bases read in frame from base 1. CDR1 is given as MNHEY and CDR2 as SMNVEV, both from the germline V gene (reference sequence). The TCR originated in an adult in good health and CMV-seronegative. The sample was memory CD4+ T cells from blood. The chain is made from TRBV27 and TRBJ2-2; the D gene assignment is perhaps TRBD1 or TRBD2, with each matching 5 bases. The nucleotide sequence reads TGTGCCAGCATGTTTAACGGGGCCACCGGGGAGCTGTTTTTT. This translates into CASMFNGATGELFF.